This passage covers 27 T cell receptor beta chains from one sample sequenced in a study of cytomegalovirus exposure and HLA in healthy donors. The PCR was carried out with 60 Vbeta primers and 13 Jbeta primers. Clones were sequenced by immunoSEQ multiplex PCR, and TCRdb holds only the in-frame ones, with some missing. The top ten hold roughly 2% of the sample, which has roughly 170,000 clones, 70% to 90% seen once. Sequenced material: PBMCs. Every receptor here comes from a woman in her 30s in good health and CMV-seronegative.

V gene TRBV15 combines with J gene TRBJ1-1; the D gene is possibly TRBD1 (6 bases). The germline gives CDR1 LNHNV, CDR2 YYDKDF (reference sequence). The CDR3 runs 15 residues. Trimming removed 3 bases at V and 1 base at J, with 12 bases between. The CDR3 region is CATSRGRTENTEAFF. For the CDR3, the DNA is TGTGCCACCAGCAGGGGCCGGACAGAGAACACTGAAGCTTTCTTT.

The chain uses TRBV5-5 and TRBJ2-1, with 8 bases identical to TRBD2. The germline V gene has CDR1 SGHKS and CDR2 YYEKEE (reference sequence). Trimming cost V 4 bases and J 2 bases; bases outside gene matches: 8. The CDR3 is 16 amino acids. The CDR3, as DNA: TGTGCCAGCAGCGTGTCCGGACTAGCTACCTACAATGAGCAGTTCTTC. The encoded protein is CASSVSGLATYNEQFF.

The rearrangement joins TRBV27 to TRBJ2-7; 8 bases align to TRBD1. Germline lookup yields CDR1 MNHEY and CDR2 SMNVEV (reference sequence). The CDR3 has 13 amino acids. V shed 6 bases and J 6 bases; nucleotides not matched to a gene: 7. This CDR3 reads CASRQTGGREQYF. CDR3 nucleotides: TGTGCCAGCAGGCAAACAGGGGGGCGCGAGCAGTACTTC.

This clone was seen only a few times. The chain's CDR3 is CASSRVGTGESEKLFF. In nucleotides, the CDR3 is TGTGCCAGCAGCCGCGTCGGGACAGGGGAGAGTGAAAAACTGTTTTTT. The J gene is TRBJ1-4, the V gene TRBV5-4; TRBD1 agrees at 10 bases. Germline V gene lookup returns CDR1 SGHNT and CDR2 YYREEE (reference sequence). CDR3 length equals 16 residues. J gave up 7 bases and V 4 bases, and 10 bases lay outside the gene matches.

A single count supports this clone. The genes are TRBV7-2 and TRBJ2-7, with a possible D match to TRBD1 (5 bases). The CDR3 loop spans 14 amino acids. Germline values: CDR1 SGHTA, CDR2 FQGNSA. Trimming pared 5 bases from V and 7 bases from J, leaving 18 bases between. The CDR3 DNA reads as TGTGCCAGCAGCGACCCTCCCAGGGTGGGGGAGCAGTACTTC. This sequence encodes CASSDPPRVGEQYF.

The chain couples TRBV7-2 to TRBJ2-7; 7 bases are a match to TRBD2. The germline gives CDR1 SGHTA, CDR2 FQGNSA. The V and J ends lost 5 bases and 6 bases, in that order; junction bases with no gene match: 19. The length of the CDR3 is 17 residues. The CDR3 loop is CASSPERLAGVALEQYF. The CDR3 DNA is TGTGCCAGCAGCCCGGAACGGCTCGCGGGAGTGGCGCTCGAGCAGTACTTC.

The V and J genes are TRBV28 and TRBJ2-3; 8 positions agree with TRBD2. The CDR3 length is 15 residues. After removal of 5 bases from V and 6 bases from J, the junction contained 10 bases not matched to a gene. In germline, CDR1 is MDHEN, CDR2 SYDVKM. The CDR3 nucleotides are TGTGCCAGCAGTCAAACGGGGGGGCGTACGGATACGCAGTATTTT. This sequence encodes CASSQTGGRTDTQYF.

The gene calls are TRBV18 and TRBJ2-1, with TRBD2 as a possible D gene (6 bases). The V end was cut by 6 bases, the J end by 1 base, with 13 bases between. The CDR3 is 15 amino acids. Per germline, CDR1 KGHSH and CDR2 LQKENI. The CDR3 DNA sequence: TGTGCCAGCTCGGAATGGGCGGGATCCTACAATGAGCAGTTCTTC. Amino acids: CASSEWAGSYNEQFF.

The chain joins TRBV19 to TRBJ2-7; 9 bases line up with TRBD2. Trimming removed 4 bases from V and 7 bases from J; junction bases left unmatched: 8. Germline values: CDR1 LNHDA, CDR2 SQIVND (reference sequence). The CDR3 is 14 residues long. The CDR3: CASSSALAGIEQYF. CDR3 nucleotide sequence: TGTGCCAGTAGTAGTGCGCTAGCGGGGATAGAGCAGTACTTC. The full variable domain, in which reference TRBV19 and TRBJ2-7 provide the parts outside the CDR3, is DGGITQSPKYLFRKEGQNVTLSCEQNLNHDAMYWYRQDPGQGLRLIYYSQIVNDFQKGDIAEGYSVSREKKESFPLTVTSAQKNPTAFYLCASSSALAGIEQYFGPGTRLTVT.

The V call is TRBV6-5, the J call TRBJ1-1; 9 bases match TRBD1. Unmatched junction bases numbered 8, after V lost 8 bases and J lost 4 bases. Germline values: CDR1 MNHEY, CDR2 SVGAGI. The CDR3 contains 14 residues. The CDR3 DNA follows: TGTGCCAGCGGGCGGGACAGGGTTGGCACTGAAGCTTTCTTT. Its protein is CASGRDRVGTEAFF.

This chain connects TRBV7-9 to TRBJ2-7; 9 nucleotides align to TRBD1. With V trimmed by 5 bases and J by 5 bases, 7 bases remained unmatched. The CDR3 is made up of 14 amino acids. Per the germline V gene, CDR1 is SEHNR and CDR2 is FQNEAQ (reference sequence). This chain's CDR3 is CASSTGTGYHEQYF. Written as DNA, the CDR3 is TGTGCCAGCAGCACCGGGACAGGGTACCACGAGCAGTACTTC.

V and J are TRBV28 and TRBJ2-3, with a weak D call TRBD1 (6 bases). The CDR3 has 15 amino acids. Looked up from germline, CDR1 is MDHEN and CDR2 is SYDVKM. Trimming took 8 bases from V and 6 from J, leaving 21 bases between them. The CDR3 DNA reads as TGTGCCAGCGAACACAGGGCCCAAACGTGGGATACGCAGTATTTT. Protein sequence: CASEHRAQTWDTQYF.

The chain combines TRBV9 with TRBJ2-7; the D gene is possibly TRBD1 (5 bases). CDR1 is SGDLS and CDR2 is YYNGEE in the germline V gene. The CDR3 sequence is 15 residues long. V shed 0 bases and J shed 1 base, with 11 bases lying between them. The CDR3 sequence is CASSVGVQGSYEQYF. In DNA, the CDR3 is TGTGCCAGCAGCGTAGGAGTTCAGGGATCCTACGAGCAGTACTTC.

The V call is TRBV5-1, the J call TRBJ2-1; D possibly corresponds to TRBD1 (6 bases). The germline V and J ends were trimmed by 2 bases and 8 bases, with 20 bases remaining between them. The CDR3 totals 16 residues. Per the germline V gene, CDR1 is SGHRS and CDR2 is YFSETQ. The DNA of the CDR3 is TGCGCCAGCAGCTTTATTATAGGGGGTTCAACACATGAGCAGTTCTTC. Encoded protein: CASSFIIGGSTHEQFF. The whole variable domain, filled in from reference TRBV5-1 and TRBJ2-1, reads KAGVTQTPRYLIKTRGQQVTLSCSPISGHRSVSWYQQTPGQGLQFLFEYFSETQRNKGNFPGRFSGRQFSNSRSEMNVSTLELGDSALYLCASSFIIGGSTHEQFFGPGTRLTVL.

This clone appeared a few times. The chain employs TRBV6-4 and TRBJ2-3, with D perhaps TRBD2 (6 bases). There are 13 residues in the CDR3. V lost 6 bases and J 2 bases, leaving 9 bases between the germline ends. Germline assignment: CDR1 MRHNA and CDR2 SNTAGT. The CDR3 nucleotides read TGTGCCAGCAGCGGACTATCCACAGATACGCAGTATTTT. Its translation is CASSGLSTDTQYF.

The chain recombines TRBV4-3 with TRBJ2-1, with a weak D call TRBD1 (6 bases). The CDR3 is made up of 16 amino acids. With 0 bases removed from V and 3 bases from J, the gap between germline ends came to 12 bases. Germline V gives CDR1 LGHNA, CDR2 YSLEER. This CDR3 reads CASSQDQGYGYNEQFF. The CDR3 DNA follows: TGCGCCAGCAGCCAAGATCAGGGGTATGGCTACAATGAGCAGTTCTTC.

There are a few counts of this clone. The V and J genes are TRBV2 and TRBJ1-1, with TRBD1 matching 11 bases. The CDR3 sequence is 14 residues long. Germline-derived CDR1 and CDR2 are SNHLY and FYNNEI. After removal of 6 bases from V and 5 bases from J, the junction contained 5 bases not matched to a gene. The CDR3: CASRLGTGGTEAFF. The CDR3, as DNA: TGTGCCAGCAGGCTCGGGACAGGGGGGACTGAAGCTTTCTTT.

V and J are TRBV6-6 and TRBJ1-5, with 7 bases aligning to TRBD1. V lost 0 bases and J lost 5; bases outside the gene matches: 4. The CDR3 totals 15 residues. CDR1 and CDR2 from the germline V gene are MNHNY and SVGAGI (reference sequence). In DNA, the CDR3 is TGTGCCAGCAGTTACTCGGGGCAGGGGGATCAGCCCCAGCATTTT. As protein: CASSYSGQGDQPQHF.

The chain recombines TRBV13 with TRBJ1-2, with no clear D. V lost 5 bases and J 4 bases, leaving 11 bases between the germline ends. There are 13 residues in the CDR3. Germline values: CDR1 PRHDT, CDR2 FYEKMQ (reference sequence). The chain's CDR3 is CASSQKALYGYTF. CDR3 in DNA: TGTGCCAGCAGCCAAAAAGCTCTCTATGGCTACACCTTC.

This chain connects TRBV10-3 to TRBJ2-3, with 12 bases that match TRBD1. This CDR3 spans 18 amino acids. The ends lost 6 bases at V and 3 bases at J; junction bases unmatched: 13. The V gene's germline CDR1 is ENHRY and CDR2 SYGVKD. CDR3 nucleotide sequence: TGTGCCATCAGGGGACAGGGGGCATTAGCGGATAGGACAGATACGCAGTATTTT. Translating gives CAIRGQGALADRTDTQYF.

The V and J genes are TRBV6-1 and TRBJ2-4; D is unresolved. V shed 1 base and J shed 0 bases, with 13 bases lying between them. CDR1 is MNHNS, CDR2 SASEGT, per germline. The CDR3 contains 17 residues. The CDR3 region is CASSEDSERLAKNIQYF. CDR3 nucleotide sequence: TGTGCCAGCAGTGAAGACTCCGAGAGACTAGCCAAAAACATTCAGTACTTC.

The chain recombines TRBV7-2 with TRBJ1-1, with a weak D call TRBD1 (5 bases). Looked up from germline, CDR1 is SGHTA and CDR2 is FQGNSA. CDR3 size: 13 residues. Trimming stripped 6 bases from V and 6 bases from J, with 14 bases between. The chain's CDR3 is CASRFQGAPEAFF. The CDR3 DNA is TGTGCCAGCAGGTTCCAAGGGGCGCCTGAAGCTTTCTTT.

The chain couples TRBV18 to TRBJ1-5, with D possibly TRBD1 on 6 matching bases. The V end was cut by 3 bases, the J end by 0 bases, with 12 bases between. Germline CDR1 KGHSH, CDR2 LQKENI. The CDR3 consists of 16 residues. CDR3 bases: TGTGCCAGCTCACCCGACGGGGGGCATAGCAATCAGCCCCAGCATTTT. It yields the protein CASSPDGGHSNQPQHF.

The chain carries TRBV7-8 and TRBJ1-1, with D hard to call. There are 15 residues in the CDR3. The V end was cut by 2 bases, the J end by 0 bases, with 10 bases between. The V gene's germline CDR1 is SGHVS and CDR2 FQNEAQ. The CDR3 loop reads CASSLSPVMNTEAFF. CDR3 DNA sequence: TGTGCCAGCAGCTTAAGTCCAGTTATGAACACTGAAGCTTTCTTT.

J is TRBJ1-2 and V is TRBV4-3; possibly TRBD1 for D (6 bases). The germline V gene encodes CDR1 LGHNA and CDR2 YSLEER. CDR3 length: 15 residues. Between the trimmed V and J ends, which lost 1 base and 6 bases, there was a span of 15 bases. Here the CDR3 DNA reads TGCGCCAGCAGCCAAGTCGTAGGGGGTAGGAATGGCTACACCTTC. Its protein is CASSQVVGGRNGYTF.

V and J are TRBV6-1 and TRBJ2-1; 8 positions agree with TRBD1. CDR1 is MNHNS, CDR2 SASEGT, per germline. Germline trimming cut 4 bases from V and 4 bases from J; bases unmatched to any gene: 9. This CDR3 is 16 amino acids long. The CDR3 DNA reads TGTGCCAGCAGTGCCCCTGGGACAGGAAGATACAATGAGCAGTTCTTC. Its protein product is CASSAPGTGRYNEQFF.

V usage is TRBV14 and J usage is TRBJ1-4; the D gene is possibly TRBD1 (5 bases). Trimming took off 4 bases at V and 6 bases at J, with 12 bases between the two ends. The CDR3 is 14 amino acids. Germline lookup yields CDR1 SGHDN and CDR2 FVKESK. The CDR3 sequence is CASSPGRRDEKLFF. Written as DNA, the CDR3 is TGTGCCAGCAGCCCAGGGCGAAGGGATGAAAAACTGTTTTTT.